This TCR beta chain was profiled in a study of blood T cell repertoires in COVID-19 (TCRdb year 2020). Regarding the study in general: Collaborator samples came from the United States, Italy and Spain and covered acute and convalescent phases of COVID-19. The prospective study material was composed of cDNA or gDNA derived from T cells, B-cell-depleted T cells, or PBMCs. The dataset comprised deeply sampled blood TCRbeta repertoires from subjects exposed to, actively infected with, or recovered from COVID-19. A freely available public database, intended as a resource for researchers studying the immune response to SARS-CoV-2, is where the repertoires were released. The samples were drawn from two sources: the first 160 participants of the ongoing ImmuneRACE study, and 1,000 to 1,500 subjects contributed by 6 global collaborators. Nearly every sample came with metadata listing a de-identified subject ID, COVID-19 status, age in years and sex. Where HLA class I and class II types were available, the types were taken from metadata supplied by the sample provider, not from assay-based typing. The full study reports these points: The amount of clinical and demographic metadata varied by source and participant and was provided uncurated.

As for this clone: Its antigen is not yet known. Base qualities are not provided; no much larger clone lies one nucleotide away.

The immunoSEQ Assay, a bias-controlled multiplex PCR, was used to amplify TCRbeta CDR3 regions from genomic DNA. The authors' pipeline ran thus. The number of nucleated cells in each sample was estimated from the amplification of reference gene primers within the assay. To quantify the absolute abundance of each unique TCRbeta CDR3 rearrangement, sequence reads were collapsed and filtered. Productive Simpson clonality was computed per sample as the square root of Simpson's diversity index over productive rearrangements. TCRdb provides this immuneACCESS table in a form limited to in-frame rearrangements. Some clones are lacking; in checked studies, under half of them reflect an unresolved V gene, and why the rest are absent is not known. That table supplies the V and J calls and clone size; D and trimming were determined from the DNA. In all, the sample holds 170,000 or so clones, and 70% to 85% of those were seen once. The ten largest clones take up around a sixth of the sample.

Participants in the prospective study were aged roughly 18 to 100 years, lived in about two dozen United States geographic areas, and enrolled through a virtual design. To assign participants to cohorts, the prospective study relied on clinical history that participants themselves reported in a screening survey and a study questionnaire. Recovered participants in ImmuneRACE Cohort 3 were defined by two consecutive negative NP/OP PCR tests, clearance by a healthcare professional, or resolution of symptoms. Each participant in the prospective study had whole blood, serum and a nasopharyngeal or oropharyngeal swab collected by mobile phlebotomists. Additional blood draws and questionnaires over an approximately two-month period could optionally be provided by prospective study participants. Before DNA extraction, blood samples from the prospective study were shipped at room temperature or frozen.

V lost 6 bases and J lost 4 bases; the stretch between them is 19 bases long. Inclusive of the bounding cysteine and phenylalanine, the CDR3 is 15 residues long. Just CDR3 DNA is preserved here, 45 bases in frame from base 1. The CDR1 and CDR2 encoded by the germline V gene (reference sequence) are SGHKS and YYEKEE. This receptor was obtained from a woman between 50 and 59 years old who had recovered from COVID-19. The chain is encoded by TRBV5-5 joined to TRBJ1-1, with a weak D call of TRBD1 (5 bases match). The sequenced sample consisted of PBMCs or T cells enriched from blood (not recorded which). The nucleotide sequence reads as follows: TGTGCCAGCACCGACATGCGGGTGGGGGGCACTGAAGCTTTCTTT. Its coded protein is CASTDMRVGGTEAFF.